The present T cell receptor (beta chain) was sequenced within a study of blood T cell repertoires in COVID-19. The participants were between roughly 18 and 89 years old and came from under 25 US areas. Among Cohort 3 donors, those recovered had two negative PCRs, clearance, or symptom resolution. How the authors handled the data: Amplification with reference gene primers provided the estimates of nucleated cell counts. Assay used: immunoSEQ multiplex PCR; TCRdb lists only in-frame clones, some missing. The V and J calls and the clone size are those of that table, but D and trimming were determined from the DNA. The profile shows over 150,000 clones, around 73% of them singletons. Trimming pared 3 bases from V and 5 bases from J, leaving 18 bases between. The CDR3 runs to 16 residues. Germline CDR1 and CDR2: LNHNV and YYDKDF (reference sequence).

The receptor's source is a woman between 50 and 59 years old who had recovered from COVID-19. Sequencing used PBMCs or T cells enriched from blood (not recorded which). The chain has TRBV15 and TRBJ2-3, with TRBD2 as a possible D gene (6 bases). DNA for the CDR3: TGTGCCACCAGCAGGTATGGGGGGAACGCCGGAGATACGCAGTATTTT. Translation: CATSRYGGNAGDTQYF.